This is a list of T cell receptor beta chains from one sample in a study of T cell changes during pregnancy in multiple sclerosis. Using immunoSEQ multiplex PCR, the repertoire was profiled, and TCRdb retains in-frame clones only, with some absent. The table shows 35,000 to 45,000 clones, with roughly 87% occurring only once. The source material was CD4+ T cells from peripheral blood mononuclear cells, sampled after pregnancy. The receptors derive from a female donor with multiple sclerosis, enrolled in a pregnancy study. The CDR3 runs from the conserved cysteine through the conserved F or W. A D gene is named only where the DNA matches it firmly. The size entry is marked missing in some rows and otherwise reads once, few, many or a size class.

>TRBJ1-3|TRBV7-9|NA|TRBD1
CASSRQGGGNTIYF
TGTGCCAGCAGCCGACAGGGCGGAGGAAACACCATATATTTT
>TRBJ1-6|TRBV2|few|NA
CASSALGGVALHF
TGTGCCAGCAGTGCCTTGGGGGGGGTAGCCCTCCACTTT
>TRBJ2-7|TRBV4-1|NA|NA
CASSQVDFVPGQPYEQYF
TGCGCCAGCAGCCAAGTTGATTTCGTCCCAGGGCAGCCCTACGAGCAGTACTTC
>TRBJ1-1|TRBV19|few|TRBD1
CASSKQGLTEAFF
TGTGCCAGTAGTAAACAGGGGTTGACTGAAGCTTTCTTT
>TRBJ1-4|TRBV11-2|few|TRBD1
CASTTGPSFGKLFF
TGTGCCAGCACGACAGGGCCCAGTTTTGGAAAACTGTTTTTT
>TRBJ2-7|TRBV30|once|TRBD2
CAWGRGDRYEQYF
TGTGCCTGGGGGCGGGGGGACCGATACGAGCAGTACTTC
>TRBJ2-5|TRBV7-3|few|NA
CASSLRNQETQYF
TGTGCCAGCAGCTTGCGGAACCAAGAGACCCAGTACTTC
>TRBJ2-1|TRBV6-6|NA|TRBD1
CASSYLGPGGGEQFF
TGTGCCAGCAGTTACCTAGGTCCAGGGGGCGGGGAGCAGTTCTTC
>TRBJ1-2|TRBV19|NA|TRBD1
CASSPKPSGGWGYTF
TGTGCCAGTAGTCCAAAACCCTCAGGGGGCTGGGGCTACACCTTC
>TRBJ2-5|TRBV18|NA|TRBD2
CASSPVGLGLQETQYF
TGTGCCAGCTCACCAGTAGGACTAGGGCTCCAAGAGACCCAGTACTTC
>TRBJ2-1|TRBV28|NA|TRBD2
CASSTTSGGYRVREQFF
TGTGCCAGCAGCACGACTAGCGGGGGATACCGCGTCAGAGAGCAGTTCTTC
>TRBJ1-6|TRBV6-4|NA|TRBD1
CASSDDIDRGRRMSASPLHF
TGTGCCAGCAGTGACGACATCGACAGGGGGCGCAGAATGTCAGCTTCACCCCTCCACTTT
>TRBJ1-2|TRBV6-1|NA|TRBD1
CASSVSPAGGFYGYTF
TGTGCCAGCAGTGTGAGCCCGGCAGGGGGCTTCTATGGCTACACCTTC
>TRBJ2-3|TRBV13|NA|TRBD1
CASSRDRGTDTQYF
TGTGCCAGCAGCCGGGACAGGGGCACAGATACGCAGTATTTT
>TRBJ1-3|TRBV5-1|NA|NA
CASRGRVYGNTIYF
TGCGCCAGCAGGGGCAGGGTCTATGGAAACACCATATATTTT
>TRBJ1-2|TRBV6-5|NA|NA
CASSYATESGYTF
TGTGCCAGCAGTTACGCGACAGAATCGGGCTACACCTTC
>TRBJ1-5|TRBV30|few|NA
CAWRPVGGRDQPQHF
TGTGCCTGGAGGCCGGTGGGGGGGCGTGATCAGCCCCAGCATTTT
>TRBJ2-3|TRBV27|NA|TRBD2
CASSDTGLADTDTQYF
TGTGCCAGCAGCGATACGGGACTAGCGGACACAGATACGCAGTATTTT
>TRBJ2-5|TRBV5-1|NA|TRBD2
CASSLRGGYQETQYF
TGCGCCAGCAGCTTGCGGGGGGGGTACCAAGAGACCCAGTACTTC
>TRBJ1-1|TRBV6-5|NA|TRBD1
CASSSPGQRVAFF
TGTGCCAGCAGTTCGCCGGGACAGAGGGTTGCTTTCTTT
>TRBJ2-2|TRBV6-1|once|TRBD2
CASTPGGTNTGELFF
TGTGCCAGCACCCCGGGGGGGACGAACACCGGGGAGCTGTTTTTT
>TRBJ1-6|TRBV6-1|NA|TRBD1
CASRRTGDNSPLHF
TGTGCCAGCAGGAGGACAGGGGACAATTCACCCCTCCACTTT
>TRBJ1-1|TRBV7-3|NA|TRBD1
CASSLITGAEAFF
TGTGCCAGCAGCTTAATAACAGGGGCTGAAGCTTTCTTT
>TRBJ2-1|TRBV4-1|NA|TRBD2
CASGLAGDNEQFF
TGCGCCAGCGGACTAGCGGGGGACAATGAGCAGTTCTTC
>TRBJ2-6|TRBV2|NA|NA
CASSEMGTGANVLTF
TGTGCCAGCAGTGAAATGGGGACAGGGGCCAACGTCCTGACTTTC
>TRBJ1-4|TRBV18|once|NA
CASSPPGRGSEKLFF
TGTGCCAGCTCACCACCGGGGAGGGGAAGCGAAAAACTGTTTTTT
>TRBJ2-6|TRBV4-1|NA|TRBD1
CASSPRGQGTGANVLTF
TGCGCCAGCAGCCCGAGGGGACAGGGAACTGGGGCCAACGTCCTGACTTTC
>TRBJ1-6|TRBV27|NA|NA
CASSYSPPNRSSYNSPLHF
TGTGCCAGCAGCTACTCTCCTCCAAACAGGAGCTCCTATAATTCACCCCTCCACTTT
>TRBJ1-1|TRBV5-1|NA|TRBD1
CASSAGQVRAFF
TGCGCCAGCAGCGCCGGACAGGTCAGGGCTTTCTTT
>TRBJ1-5|TRBV5-5|once|NA
CASSLGGPYSNQPQHF
TGTGCCAGCAGCTTGGGGGGCCCGTATAGCAATCAGCCCCAGCATTTT
>TRBJ2-2|TRBV5-8|NA|NA
CASSLTQGMGGELFF
TGTGCCAGCAGCTTGACCCAGGGGATGGGCGGGGAGCTGTTTTTT
>TRBJ1-2|TRBV11-2|NA|NA
CASSSLSADIANYGYTF
TGTGCCAGCAGCTCACTCTCGGCAGACATAGCTAACTATGGCTACACCTTC
>TRBJ1-5|TRBV11-2|NA|NA
CASSLGGRDQPQHF
TGTGCCAGCAGCTTGGGGGGTCGTGATCAGCCCCAGCATTTT
>TRBJ1-2|TRBV5-4|NA|TRBD1
CASAGTGYAYGYTF
TGTGCCAGTGCCGGGACAGGGTATGCCTATGGCTACACCTTC
>TRBJ1-2|TRBV6-1|NA|NA
CASSGGAWWDGYTF
TGTGCCAGCTCGGGGGGCGCTTGGTGGGATGGCTACACCTTC
>TRBJ2-7|TRBV5-1|few|TRBD1
CASSLGGQNFYEQYF
TGCGCCAGCAGCTTGGGGGGACAGAATTTCTACGAGCAGTACTTC
>TRBJ1-6|TRBV7-9|NA|TRBD1
CASSLGQGYSPLHF
TGTGCCAGCAGCTTAGGACAGGGTTATTCACCCCTCCACTTT
>TRBJ2-7|TRBV11-2|NA|TRBD2
CASSFSGTSGDEQYF
TGTGCCAGCAGCTTCTCTGGGACTAGCGGGGACGAGCAGTACTTC
>TRBJ1-1|TRBV6-5|NA|NA
CASSYRSRGTEAFF
TGTGCCAGCAGTTACAGGTCGCGGGGTACTGAAGCTTTCTTT